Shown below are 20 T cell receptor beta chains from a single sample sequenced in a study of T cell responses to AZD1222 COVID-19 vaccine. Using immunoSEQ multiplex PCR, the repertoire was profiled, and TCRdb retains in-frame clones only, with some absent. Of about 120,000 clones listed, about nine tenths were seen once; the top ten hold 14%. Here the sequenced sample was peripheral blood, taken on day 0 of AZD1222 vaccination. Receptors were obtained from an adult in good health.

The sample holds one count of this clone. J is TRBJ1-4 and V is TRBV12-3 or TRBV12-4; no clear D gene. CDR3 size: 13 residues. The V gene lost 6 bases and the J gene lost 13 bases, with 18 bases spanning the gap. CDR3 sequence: CASSPDPLGGLFF. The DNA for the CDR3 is TGTGCCAGCAGCCCGGACCCTTTAGGTGGACTGTTTTTT.

CDR3 amino acids: CASSLNRKTNEKLFF. CDR3 nucleotide sequence: TGTGCCAGCAGCCTAAACCGAAAGACTAATGAAAAACTGTTTTTT. The chain recombines TRBV2 with TRBJ1-4; no reliable D call. The CDR3 is 15 residues long. The ends were cut back, 6 bases at V and 2 bases at J, with 13 bases in the middle. In germline, CDR1 is SNHLY, CDR2 FYNNEI.

The CDR3 sequence: CASSSLQGFTEAFF. CDR3 DNA sequence: TGTGCCAGCAGCTCTTTACAGGGGTTCACTGAAGCTTTCTTT. The chain joins TRBV7-8 to TRBJ1-1; 7 bases agree with TRBD1. The trim removed 4 bases at V and 4 bases at J, leaving 6 bases unmatched. In germline, CDR1 is SGHVS, CDR2 FQNEAQ. The CDR3 runs to 14 residues.

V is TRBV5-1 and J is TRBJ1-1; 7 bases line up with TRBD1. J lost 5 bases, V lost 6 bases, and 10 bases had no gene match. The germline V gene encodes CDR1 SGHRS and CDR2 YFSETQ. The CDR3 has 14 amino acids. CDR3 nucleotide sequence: TGCGCCAGCACCATACAGGGGAGTGGGACTGAAGCTTTCTTT. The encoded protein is CASTIQGSGTEAFF.

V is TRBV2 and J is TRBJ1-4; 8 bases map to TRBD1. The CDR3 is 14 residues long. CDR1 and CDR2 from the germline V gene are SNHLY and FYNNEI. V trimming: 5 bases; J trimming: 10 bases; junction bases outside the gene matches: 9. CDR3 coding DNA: TGTGCCAGCAGTCCGGACAGGGATGATGGAAAACTGTTTTTT. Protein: CASSPDRDDGKLFF.

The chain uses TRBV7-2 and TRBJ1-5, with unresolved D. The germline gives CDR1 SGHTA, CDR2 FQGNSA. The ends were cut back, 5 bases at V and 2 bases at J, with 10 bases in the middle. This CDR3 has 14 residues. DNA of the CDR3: TGTGCCAGCAGCCCTAGAGGAGGCAATCAGCCCCAGCATTTT. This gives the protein CASSPRGGNQPQHF.

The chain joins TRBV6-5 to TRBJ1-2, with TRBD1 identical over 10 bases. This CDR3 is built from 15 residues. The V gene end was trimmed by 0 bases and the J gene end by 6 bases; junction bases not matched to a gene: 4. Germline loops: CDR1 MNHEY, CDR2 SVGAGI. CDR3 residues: CASSYSGGQGDGYTF. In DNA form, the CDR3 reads TGTGCCAGCAGTTACTCGGGCGGACAGGGGGATGGCTACACCTTC.

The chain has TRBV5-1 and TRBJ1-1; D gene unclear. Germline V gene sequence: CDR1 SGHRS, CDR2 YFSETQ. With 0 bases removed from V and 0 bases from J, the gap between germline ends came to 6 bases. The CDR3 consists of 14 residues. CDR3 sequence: CASSLERVNTEAFF. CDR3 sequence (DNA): TGCGCCAGCAGCTTGGAAAGGGTGAACACTGAAGCTTTCTTT. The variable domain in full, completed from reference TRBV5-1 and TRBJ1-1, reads KAGVTQTPRYLIKTRGQQVTLSCSPISGHRSVSWYQQTPGQGLQFLFEYFSETQRNKGNFPGRFSGRQFSNSRSEMNVSTLELGDSALYLCASSLERVNTEAFFGQGTRLTVV.

This CDR3 reads CASSLLKQETQYF. CDR3 DNA: TGTGCCAGCAGCTTATTAAAGCAAGAGACCCAGTACTTC. V gene TRBV7-2 combines with J gene TRBJ2-5; D unclear. The germline gives CDR1 SGHTA, CDR2 FQGNSA. The CDR3 is 13 residues long. Trimming stripped 2 bases from V and 2 bases from J, with 6 bases between.

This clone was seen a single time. CDR3 nucleotides: TGTGCCAGCAGCTATCGGGACCCTAGGGACTATGGCTACACCTTC. It translates to CASSYRDPRDYGYTF. The chain carries TRBV7-8 and TRBJ1-2; tentatively, D is TRBD1 (5 bases). V lost 4 bases and J lost 3, with 15 bases in between. The CDR3 spans 15 residues. Per the germline V gene, CDR1 is SGHVS and CDR2 is FQNEAQ.

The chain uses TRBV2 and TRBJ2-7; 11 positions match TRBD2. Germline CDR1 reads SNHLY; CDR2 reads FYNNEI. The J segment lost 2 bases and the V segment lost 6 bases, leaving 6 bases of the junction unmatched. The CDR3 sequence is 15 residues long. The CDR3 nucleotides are TGTGCCAGCAGGATGGGACTAGCGGAGACCTACGAGCAGTACTTC. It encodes CASRMGLAETYEQYF.

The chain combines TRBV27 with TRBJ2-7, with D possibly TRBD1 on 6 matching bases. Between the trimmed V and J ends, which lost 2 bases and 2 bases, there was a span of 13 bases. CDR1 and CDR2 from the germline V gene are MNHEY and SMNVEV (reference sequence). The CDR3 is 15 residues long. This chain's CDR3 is CASSLGQGWTYEQYF. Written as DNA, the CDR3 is TGTGCCAGCAGTTTAGGGCAGGGGTGGACCTACGAGCAGTACTTC.

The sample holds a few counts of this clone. DNA for the CDR3: TGTGCCAGCAGCCCTAAGTGGGGCCCTAGCGGGGCCCATGACAATGAGCAGTTCTTC. It codes for CASSPKWGPSGAHDNEQFF. V is TRBV21-1 and J is TRBJ2-1; TRBD2, the table's D call, lacks a check against the DNA. TRBV21-1 is recorded as a pseudogene. The CDR3 spans 19 residues.

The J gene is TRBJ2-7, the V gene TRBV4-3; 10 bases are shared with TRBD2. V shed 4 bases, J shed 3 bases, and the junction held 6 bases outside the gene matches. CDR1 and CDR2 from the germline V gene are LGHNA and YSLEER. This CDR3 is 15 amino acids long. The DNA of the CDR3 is TGCGCCAGCAGCCGAACACTAGCGGGGCTCTACGAGCAGTACTTC. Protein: CASSRTLAGLYEQYF.

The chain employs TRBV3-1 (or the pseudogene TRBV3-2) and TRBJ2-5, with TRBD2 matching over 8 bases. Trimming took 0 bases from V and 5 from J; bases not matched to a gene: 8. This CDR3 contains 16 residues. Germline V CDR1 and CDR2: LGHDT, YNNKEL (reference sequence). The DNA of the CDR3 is TGTGCCAGCAGCCAAGATAGGCCGGGGGGGCGGGAGACCCAGTACTTC. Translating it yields CASSQDRPGGRETQYF.

In DNA form, the CDR3 reads TGTGCCAGCAGTTACGGGGACCCGACCTACAATGAGCAGTTCTTC. Protein product: CASSYGDPTYNEQFF. The chain joins TRBV6-2 or TRBV6-3 to TRBJ2-1, with D perhaps matching TRBD1 or TRBD2 (5 bases each). Trimming shortened V by 2 bases and J by 2 bases, and 10 bases separated the two germline ends. Per the germline V gene, CDR1 is MNHEY and CDR2 is SVGEGT. The CDR3 runs to 15 residues.

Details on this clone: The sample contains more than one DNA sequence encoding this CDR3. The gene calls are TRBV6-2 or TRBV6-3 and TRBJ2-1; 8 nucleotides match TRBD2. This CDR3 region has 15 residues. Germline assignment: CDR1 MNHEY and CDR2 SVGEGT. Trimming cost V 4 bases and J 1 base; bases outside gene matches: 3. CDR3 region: CASSSSGGSYNEQFF. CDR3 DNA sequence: TGTGCCAGCAGTTCCAGCGGGGGTTCCTACAATGAGCAGTTCTTC.

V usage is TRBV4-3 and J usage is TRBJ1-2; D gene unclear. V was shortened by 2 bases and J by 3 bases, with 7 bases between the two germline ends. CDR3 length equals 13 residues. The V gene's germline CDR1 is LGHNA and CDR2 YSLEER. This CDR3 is CASSQWTHYGYTF. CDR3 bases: TGCGCCAGCAGCCAATGGACTCACTATGGCTACACCTTC.

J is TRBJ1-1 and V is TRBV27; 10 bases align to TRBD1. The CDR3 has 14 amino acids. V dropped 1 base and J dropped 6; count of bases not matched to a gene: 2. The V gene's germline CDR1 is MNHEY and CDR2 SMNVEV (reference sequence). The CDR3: CASSLWTGGAEAFF. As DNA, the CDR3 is TGTGCCAGCAGTTTATGGACAGGGGGTGCTGAAGCTTTCTTT.

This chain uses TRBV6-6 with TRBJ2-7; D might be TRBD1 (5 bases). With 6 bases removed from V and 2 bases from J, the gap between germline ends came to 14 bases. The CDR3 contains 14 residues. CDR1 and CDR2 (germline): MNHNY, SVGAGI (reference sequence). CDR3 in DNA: TGTGCCAGCAGAAGCGCGACAGAGCCCTACGAGCAGTACTTC. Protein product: CASRSATEPYEQYF.